These 22 T cell receptor beta chains were sequenced from one sample in a study of technical replicates of blood from a few donors. Assay used: immunoSEQ multiplex PCR; TCRdb lists only in-frame clones, some missing. This table has more than 90,000 clones, 95% appearing once. Material: T cells isolated from PBMCs. All receptors come from a human donor in good health.

This clone is a singleton in its sample. The V call is TRBV14, the J call TRBJ2-3; D is possibly TRBD1 (6 bases). Germline CDR1 SGHDN, CDR2 FVKESK. The CDR3 runs to 17 residues. V gave up 6 bases and J gave up 6 bases, with 25 bases separating them. This chain's CDR3 is CASRRMEDSILTDTQYF. The CDR3 nucleotides read TGTGCCAGCAGGCGGATGGAGGACAGCATTTTAACTGATACGCAGTATTTT.

This chain links TRBV5-1 with TRBJ2-4; a weak D match, TRBD2 (7 bases). The CDR3 extends over 13 amino acids. CDR1 is SGHRS, CDR2 YFSETQ, per germline. Trimming left V 4 bases short and J 13 bases short, with 18 bases between. CDR3 loop: CASSEGGGPGQYF. The CDR3 DNA sequence: TGCGCCAGCAGCGAAGGGGGAGGGCCGGGCCAGTACTTC.

This rearrangement joins TRBV7-2 to TRBJ2-7; 11 nucleotides agree with TRBD1. The CDR3 has 16 amino acids. Germline V lookup: CDR1 SGHTA, CDR2 FQGNSA. The V gene end was trimmed by 4 bases and the J gene end by 3 bases; junction bases not matched to a gene: 8. CDR3 sequence: CASSSWDRGSRYEQYF. The CDR3 region has the DNA TGTGCCAGCAGCTCGTGGGACAGGGGGTCACGCTACGAGCAGTACTTC. The full variable domain, completed using reference TRBV7-2 and TRBJ2-7, is GAGVSQSPSNKVTEKGKDVELRCDPISGHTALYWYRQSLGQGLEFLIYFQGNSAPDKSGLPSDRFSAERTGGSVSTLTIQRTQQEDSAVYLCASSSWDRGSRYEQYFGPGTRLTVT.

The chain is built from TRBV5-5 and TRBJ1-1, with no clear D. V was shortened by 1 base and J by 4 bases, with 8 bases between the two germline ends. From germline, CDR1 is SGHKS and CDR2 YYEKEE (reference sequence). The CDR3 contains 13 residues. The CDR3 is CASSLPGSTEAFF. The CDR3 DNA reads as TGTGCCAGCAGCTTGCCTGGCTCCACTGAAGCTTTCTTT.

The J gene is TRBJ1-1, the V gene TRBV25-1, with D maybe TRBD1 (6 bases). Germline-derived CDR1 and CDR2 are MGHDK and SYGVNS. This CDR3 spans 13 amino acids. Trimming took off 2 bases at V and 9 bases at J, with 13 bases between the two ends. CDR3 DNA sequence: TGTGCCAGCAGTGAAGGACAGATCCGCCAAGCTTTCTTT. This encodes CASSEGQIRQAFF.

The chain carries TRBV7-3 and TRBJ2-5; D is possibly TRBD1 (6 bases). CDR1 SGHTA and CDR2 FQGTGA come from the germline V gene. The CDR3 is 14 amino acids. V lost 1 base and J 4 bases, leaving 10 bases between the germline ends. Here the CDR3 reads CASSLIPGAETQYF. In nucleotides, the CDR3 is TGTGCCAGCAGCTTAATACCAGGGGCAGAGACCCAGTACTTC.

Here the CDR3 reads CAWTYSGGAGDTQYF. CDR3 DNA: TGTGCCTGGACCTATAGCGGGGGGGCCGGAGATACGCAGTATTTT. This chain links TRBV30 with TRBJ2-3; 11 bases match TRBD2. The CDR3 covers 15 residues. Germline V gene data show CDR1 as GTSNPN and CDR2 as SVGIG (reference sequence). The V gene end was trimmed by 4 bases and the J gene end by 5 bases; junction bases not matched to a gene: 8.

The V gene is TRBV14, the J gene TRBJ2-7; 7 bases fit TRBD2. The germline V gene has CDR1 SGHDN and CDR2 FVKESK. Germline trimming cut 2 bases from V and 0 bases from J; bases unmatched to any gene: 4. The CDR3 loop spans 15 amino acids. The CDR3 loop reads CASSQSSGFSYEQYF. The CDR3 region has the DNA TGTGCCAGCAGCCAAAGTAGCGGGTTCTCCTACGAGCAGTACTTC. The entire variable domain, with the rest obtained from reference TRBV14 and TRBJ2-7, is as follows: EAGVTQFPSHSVIEKGQTVTLRCDPISGHDNLYWYRRVMGKEIKFLLHFVKESKQDESGMPNNRFLAERTGGTYSTLKVQPAELEDSGVYFCASSQSSGFSYEQYFGPGTRLTVT.

The V and J genes are TRBV4-1 and TRBJ2-7; D unresolved. CDR3 size: 13 residues. The V end lost 4 bases, the J end lost 3 bases, and 10 bases lay between the germline ends. Per germline, CDR1 MGHRA and CDR2 YSYEKL. Here the CDR3 DNA reads TGCGCCAGCAGCCCAGAATCAATCTACGAGCAGTACTTC. This sequence encodes CASSPESIYEQYF.

The J gene is TRBJ2-5, the V gene TRBV11-2; the match to TRBD2 covers 10 bases. CDR1 is SGHAT, CDR2 FQNNGV, per germline. Unmatched junction bases numbered 4, after V lost 5 bases and J lost 7 bases. This CDR3 spans 13 amino acids. CDR3 residues: CASSQIAGGTQYF. As DNA, the CDR3 is TGTGCCAGCAGCCAAATAGCGGGGGGGACCCAGTACTTC.

The CDR3 sequence: CASSPTGGGTEAFF. Written as DNA, the CDR3 is TGCGCCAGCAGCCCTACAGGGGGGGGCACTGAAGCTTTCTTT. This chain joins TRBV5-1 and TRBJ1-1, with 8 bases that match TRBD1. Germline CDR1 SGHRS, CDR2 YFSETQ. After removal of 4 bases from V and 4 bases from J, the junction contained 6 bases not matched to a gene. CDR3 length: 14 amino acids.

The chain couples TRBV29-1 to TRBJ1-2; D unclear. CDR3 length equals 13 residues. Between the trimmed V and J ends, which lost 3 bases and 0 bases, there was a span of 8 bases. CDR1 is SQVTM and CDR2 is ANQGSEA in the germline V gene. The CDR3 region is CSVDSGANYGYTF. The DNA for the CDR3 is TGCAGCGTTGATAGCGGGGCTAACTATGGCTACACCTTC.

The V call is TRBV25-1, the J call TRBJ1-1; 7 nucleotides agree with TRBD1. Germline V lookup: CDR1 MGHDK, CDR2 SYGVNS. J was trimmed by 2 bases and V by 6 bases; bases with no gene match: 6. The CDR3 totals 14 residues. This CDR3 reads CASSKGADNTEAFF. CDR3 DNA sequence: TGTGCCAGCAGCAAGGGGGCCGACAACACTGAAGCTTTCTTT.

J is TRBJ2-1 and V is TRBV6-5; tentatively, D is TRBD1 (6 bases). Trimming cost V 2 bases and J 1 base, with 12 bases left between them. The CDR3 has 16 residues. The V gene's germline CDR1 is MNHEY and CDR2 SVGAGI. CDR3 sequence (DNA): TGTGCCAGCAGTTACGACCAGGGGCTGTCCTACAATGAGCAGTTCTTC. This codes for CASSYDQGLSYNEQFF.

The V gene is TRBV18, the J gene TRBJ1-1; perhaps TRBD1 as D (5 bases). Germline V gives CDR1 KGHSH, CDR2 LQKENI. V lost 3 bases to trimming and J lost 4 bases, with 12 bases between them. The CDR3 consists of 14 residues. The CDR3 reads CASSPSGSGTEAFF. Written as DNA, the CDR3 is TGTGCCAGCTCACCTTCAGGGTCCGGCACTGAAGCTTTCTTT.

The CDR3 nucleotides read TGTGCCAGCGAGCGGCAGGCCCGGGGAAAACTGTTTTTT. This sequence encodes CASERQARGKLFF. The chain links TRBV7-9 to TRBJ1-4, with D unresolved. Germline V gene data show CDR1 as SEHNR and CDR2 as FQNEAQ (reference sequence). This CDR3 comprises 13 residues. V gave up 8 bases and J gave up 10 bases, with 17 bases separating them.

The chain links TRBV4-1 to TRBJ1-1; weak D call: TRBD1 (5 bases). The CDR3 spans 16 residues. Germline CDR1 is MGHRA and CDR2 is YSYEKL. Trimming left V 4 bases short and J 3 bases short, with 18 bases between. The CDR3 here is CASSRALRQTHTEAFF. CDR3 nucleotides: TGCGCCAGCAGCCGAGCACTTCGACAGACTCACACTGAAGCTTTCTTT.

This chain connects TRBV14 to TRBJ1-2; unclear D gene. V lost 5 bases to trimming and J lost 3 bases, with 10 bases between them. The germline V gene has CDR1 SGHDN and CDR2 FVKESK. The CDR3 consists of 13 residues. Here the CDR3 reads CASSTGIYYGYTF. Here the CDR3 DNA reads TGTGCCAGCAGCACCGGGATCTACTATGGCTACACCTTC.

The chain combines TRBV5-1 with TRBJ2-7; tentatively, D is TRBD2 (7 bases). Trimming removed 6 bases from V and 2 bases from J, with 18 bases in between. Germline CDR1 is SGHRS and CDR2 is YFSETQ. The CDR3 consists of 15 residues. The CDR3 nucleotides read TGCGCCAGCATCCCCGGGGAGGGACAAGCCTACGAGCAGTACTTC. Its protein is CASIPGEGQAYEQYF.

The rearrangement uses TRBV27 and TRBJ2-7; D ambiguous. This CDR3 has 14 residues. V was shortened by 6 bases and J by 3 bases, with 15 bases between the two germline ends. The germline CDR1 and CDR2 sequences are MNHEY and SMNVEV (reference sequence). As DNA, the CDR3 is TGTGCCAGCAGAGTTCGTTTTAGAGTCTACGAGCAGTACTTC. Translated: CASRVRFRVYEQYF.

V is TRBV7-9 and J is TRBJ2-3; TRBD1 agrees at 11 bases. The CDR3 covers 15 residues. The J segment lost 1 base and the V segment lost 4 bases, leaving 1 base of the junction unmatched. Germline CDR1 and CDR2: SEHNR and FQNEAQ (reference sequence). The CDR3: CASSSGQGGTDTQYF. The CDR3 DNA reads as TGTGCCAGCAGCTCGGGACAGGGGGGCACAGATACGCAGTATTTT.

V gene TRBV18 combines with J gene TRBJ1-1; D gene unclear. Germline CDR1 and CDR2: KGHSH and LQKENI. The ends were cut back, 4 bases at V and 1 base at J, with 7 bases in the middle. The CDR3 loop spans 13 amino acids. CDR3 region: CASSRDWNTEAFF. In DNA form, the CDR3 reads TGTGCCAGCTCACGAGACTGGAACACTGAAGCTTTCTTT.